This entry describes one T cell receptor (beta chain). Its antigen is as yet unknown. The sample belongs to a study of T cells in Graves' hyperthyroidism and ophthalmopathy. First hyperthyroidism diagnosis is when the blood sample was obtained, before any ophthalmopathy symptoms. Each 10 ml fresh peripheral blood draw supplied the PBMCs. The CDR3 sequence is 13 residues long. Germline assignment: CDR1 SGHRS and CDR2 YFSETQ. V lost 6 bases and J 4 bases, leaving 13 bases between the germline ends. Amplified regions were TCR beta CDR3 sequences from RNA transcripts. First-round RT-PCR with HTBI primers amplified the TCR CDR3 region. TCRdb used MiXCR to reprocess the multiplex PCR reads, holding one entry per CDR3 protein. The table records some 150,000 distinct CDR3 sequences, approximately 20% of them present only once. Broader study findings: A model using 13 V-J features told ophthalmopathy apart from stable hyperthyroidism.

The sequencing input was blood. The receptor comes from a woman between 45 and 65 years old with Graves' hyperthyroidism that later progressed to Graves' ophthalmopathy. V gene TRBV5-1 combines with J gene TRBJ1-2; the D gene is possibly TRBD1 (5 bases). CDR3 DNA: TGCGCCAGCAAGCCGGGGACCCTCTATGGCTACACCTTC. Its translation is CASKPGTLYGYTF.